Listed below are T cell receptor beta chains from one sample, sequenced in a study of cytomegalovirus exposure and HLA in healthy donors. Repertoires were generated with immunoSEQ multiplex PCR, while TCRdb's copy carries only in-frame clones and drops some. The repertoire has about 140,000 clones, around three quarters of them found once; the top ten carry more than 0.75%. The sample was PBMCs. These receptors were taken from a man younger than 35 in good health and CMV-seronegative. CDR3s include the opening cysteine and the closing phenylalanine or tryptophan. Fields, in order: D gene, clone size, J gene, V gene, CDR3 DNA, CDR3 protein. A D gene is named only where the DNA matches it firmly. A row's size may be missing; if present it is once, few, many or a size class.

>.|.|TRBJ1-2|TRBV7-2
TGTGCCAGCAGCCCTGCCACCGACAGGCTAATCTATGGCTACACCTTC
CASSPATDRLIYGYTF
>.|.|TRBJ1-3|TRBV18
TGTGCCAGCTCACCTCCGGCCCGACCGGCGGACACCATATATTTT
CASSPPARPADTIYF
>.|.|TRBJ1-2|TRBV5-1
TGCGCCAGCAGCTTGGCCAATAACTATGGCTACACCTTC
CASSLANNYGYTF
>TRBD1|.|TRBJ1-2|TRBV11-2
TGTGCCAGCAGCCCCAACGACAGGGCTGACTATGGCTACACCTTC
CASSPNDRADYGYTF
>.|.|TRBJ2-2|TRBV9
TGTGCCAGCAGCCCCCTAGTCAGCTCGAACACCGGGGAGCTGTTTTTT
CASSPLVSSNTGELFF
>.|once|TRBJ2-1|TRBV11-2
TGTGCCAGCAGCTTAGCGCCTAGCTGGGGCAATGAGCAGTTCTTC
CASSLAPSWGNEQFF
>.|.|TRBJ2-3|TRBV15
TGTGCCACCAGCAGAGATGGGTTGGACAGACAAAGTGCGCAGTATTTT
CATSRDGLDRQSAQYF
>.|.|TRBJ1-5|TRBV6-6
TGTGCCAGCAGTTACTCGGGCAATCATCAGCCCCAGCATTTT
CASSYSGNHQPQHF
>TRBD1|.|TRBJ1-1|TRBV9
TGTGCCAGCAGCGTAGCTTATCAAGGAACAGGGGCGATGAACACTGAAGCTTTCTTT
CASSVAYQGTGAMNTEAFF
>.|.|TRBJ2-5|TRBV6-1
TGTGCCAGCAGTGAAGTCCAGGCGGGCAGGGAGACCCAGTACTTC
CASSEVQAGRETQYF
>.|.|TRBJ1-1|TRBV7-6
TGTGCCAGCAGCTCCGACATAAGAACTGAAGCTTTCTTT
CASSSDIRTEAFF